The next 20 T cell receptor beta chains were all read from a single sample in a study of CD8+CD57+ T cells in acquired aplastic anemia. It was patients with CD8+CD57+ cell expansion by flow cytometry who were chosen for sequencing. CDR3 and TCR beta VDJ profiling relied on a genomic DNA template. TCRdb recomputed calls from the reads with MiXCR, one row per CDR3 protein. Seen here are 150,000 or so distinct CDR3 sequences, 40% to 50% observed once, and the top ten hold around 1.1%. Sample: sorted CD4+, CD8+, or CD8+CD57+ T cells (not recorded which) from PBMCs. These receptors came from a human donor with aplastic anemia.

This clonotype was detected only a few times. The J gene is TRBJ2-7, the V gene TRBV2, with 9 positions matching TRBD2. V lost 8 bases and J lost 5; bases outside the gene matches: 4. CDR3 length equals 12 residues. Germline V CDR1 and CDR2: SNHLY, FYNNEI. DNA for the CDR3: TGTGCCAGCCGGCTAGCGGGGAACGAGCAGTACTTC. Its translation: CASRLAGNEQYF.

This clonotype occurred many times. The DNA for the CDR3 is TGTGCCAGCAGCGATACAGGTCTCCTCTCTGGAAACACCATATATTTT. Translating it yields CASSDTGLLSGNTIYF. V usage is TRBV9 and J usage is TRBJ1-3; possible D gene TRBD1, 5 bases. Trimming shortened V by 3 bases and J by 0 bases, and 13 bases separated the two germline ends. The CDR3 totals 16 residues. CDR1 SGDLS and CDR2 YYNGEE come from the germline V gene.

There are a few counts of this clonotype. The rearrangement links TRBV18 to TRBJ2-1; the match to TRBD2 covers 10 bases. The ends lost 3 bases at V and 7 bases at J; junction bases unmatched: 6. In germline, CDR1 is KGHSH, CDR2 LQKENI. The CDR3 is made up of 15 amino acids. The CDR3 region is CASSPGLASRNEQFF. The CDR3 bases are TGTGCCAGCTCACCGGGACTAGCGTCGCGGAATGAGCAGTTCTTC.

The rearrangement joins TRBV15 to TRBJ2-7; no clear D. V was clipped by 3 bases and J by 2 bases, with 5 bases between them. This CDR3 comprises 12 residues. Looked up from germline, CDR1 is LNHNV and CDR2 is YYDKDF (reference sequence). The CDR3 region is CATSSLTYEQYF. CDR3 coding DNA: TGTGCCACCAGCAGCCTCACCTACGAGCAGTACTTC.

The chain couples TRBV19 to TRBJ1-3, with D unclear. This CDR3 spans 15 amino acids. From germline, CDR1 is LNHDA and CDR2 SQIVND (reference sequence). Trimming removed 7 bases at V and 2 bases at J, with 15 bases between. The CDR3 sequence is CASTQASEAGNTIYF. DNA of the CDR3: TGTGCCAGTACCCAAGCATCAGAAGCTGGAAACACCATATATTTT.

The genes are TRBV29-1 and TRBJ1-2; 7 positions agree with TRBD1. The germline gives CDR1 SQVTM, CDR2 ANQGSEA. Unmatched junction bases numbered 8, after V lost 4 bases and J lost 6 bases. This CDR3 region has 13 residues. The CDR3 nucleotides are TGCAGCGTTGGGGCAGGGGGTTTGGATGGCTACACCTTC. Translated, it gives CSVGAGGLDGYTF.

This clonotype was found many times. V is TRBV14 and J is TRBJ1-6; D unresolved. Trimming cost V 1 base and J 7 bases, with 14 bases left between them. The length of the CDR3 is 16 residues. Germline CDR1 SGHDN, CDR2 FVKESK. Written as DNA, the CDR3 is TGTGCCAGCAGCCAAGTTGGTCGCGGAGGGAATTCACCCCTCCACTTT. Its protein is CASSQVGRGGNSPLHF. The full variable domain, in which reference TRBV14 and TRBJ1-6 provide the parts outside the CDR3, is EAGVTQFPSHSVIEKGQTVTLRCDPISGHDNLYWYRRVMGKEIKFLLHFVKESKQDESGMPNNRFLAERTGGTYSTLKVQPAELEDSGVYFCASSQVGRGGNSPLHFGNGTRLTVT.

This clonotype was observed at least ten times. The chain combines TRBV20-1 with TRBJ2-7, with 9 positions matching TRBD1. V lost 5 bases, J lost 6 bases, and 11 bases stayed unmatched. The CDR3 runs 14 residues. Germline loops: CDR1 DFQATT, CDR2 SNEGSKA (reference sequence). CDR3 DNA: TGCAGTGCTCGGACAGGGGCTTCTTCCGGCGAGCAGTACTTC. Its protein is CSARTGASSGEQYF.

On this clonotype: A read error may be the cause here, since a much bigger clone is one base away. This sequence joins TRBV5-1 and TRBJ2-5; TRBD2 matches at 8 bases. V was clipped by 0 bases and J by 2 bases; unmatched bases: 3. The CDR3 totals 15 residues. Germline assignment: CDR1 SGHRS and CDR2 YFSETQ. CDR3 sequence (DNA): TGCGCCAGCAGCTTGGGGGGACTAGATCAAGAGACCCAGTACTTC. Amino acid sequence: CASSLGGLDQETQYF.

The table lists this clonotype with many counts. The chain couples TRBV29-1 to TRBJ2-3; D gene unclear. Germline assignment: CDR1 SQVTM and CDR2 ANQGSEA. With 4 bases removed from V and 2 bases from J, the gap between germline ends came to 7 bases. The CDR3 is 12 residues long. The CDR3 here is CSVVYPTDTQYF. DNA of the CDR3: TGCAGCGTTGTCTATCCCACAGATACGCAGTATTTT.

The V call is TRBV7-2, the J call TRBJ1-3; 11 positions agree with TRBD1. Losses at the gene ends were 6 bases for V and 8 bases for J; bases not matched to a gene: 6. Germline V gene data show CDR1 as SGHTA and CDR2 as FQGNSA. There are 14 residues in the CDR3. CDR3 nucleotides: TGTGCCAGCAGACTTGGACAGGGGGCTGACACCATATATTTT. It codes for CASRLGQGADTIYF.

The chain couples TRBV5-5 to TRBJ1-1, with 8 bases that match TRBD1. This CDR3 spans 16 amino acids. The V and J ends lost 0 bases and 6 bases, in that order; junction bases with no gene match: 10. Germline CDR1 SGHKS, CDR2 YYEKEE (reference sequence). The CDR3 DNA reads TGTGCCAGCAGCTTGGGGGCGACAGGGGCCTTCCCTGAAGCTTTCTTT. Its protein is CASSLGATGAFPEAFF.

This clonotype was observed a handful of times. This chain uses TRBV5-4 with TRBJ2-5; 10 positions match TRBD2. CDR1 and CDR2 from the germline V gene are SGHNT and YYREEE (reference sequence). V shed 2 bases, J shed 5 bases, and the junction held 6 bases outside the gene matches. The CDR3 runs to 15 residues. The chain's CDR3 is CASSLRAGGGETQYF. The CDR3 DNA sequence: TGTGCCAGCAGCTTAAGAGCGGGAGGGGGGGAGACCCAGTACTTC.

This clonotype rates as medium-sized. The V call is TRBV24-1, the J call TRBJ1-5, with 11 bases that match TRBD1. V trimming: 4 bases; J trimming: 6 bases; junction bases outside the gene matches: 4. Germline CDR1 is KGHDR and CDR2 is SFDVKD. The CDR3 totals 15 residues. DNA for the CDR3: TGTGCCACCAGTGAGTCAGGGACAGGGGGTCAGCCCCAGCATTTT. Protein: CATSESGTGGQPQHF.

This rearrangement joins TRBV7-9 to TRBJ2-7, with D possibly matching TRBD1 (5 bases). The germline gives CDR1 SEHNR, CDR2 FQNEAQ (reference sequence). CDR3 length: 11 amino acids. Trimming took 3 bases from V and 6 from J, leaving 6 bases between them. The CDR3 coding sequence is TGTGCCAGCAGCTTCACAGGCGAGCAGTACTTC. It encodes CASSFTGEQYF. Complete variable domain (other parts from reference TRBV7-9 and TRBJ2-7): DTGVSQNPRHKITKRGQNVTFRCDPISEHNRLYWYRQTLGQGPEFLTYFQNEAQLEKSRLLSDRFSAERPKGSFSTLEIQRTEQGDSAMYLCASSFTGEQYFGPGTRLTVT.

The sample holds a few counts of this clonotype. V and J are TRBV6-2 or TRBV6-3 and TRBJ2-3; 13 bases agree with TRBD2. The CDR3 is made up of 15 amino acids. In germline, CDR1 is MNHEY, CDR2 SVGEGT. The junction had 2 bases not matched to a gene; V was cut back by 6 bases and J by 2 bases. CDR3 protein: CASRTSGGFTDTQYF. CDR3 in DNA: TGTGCCAGCAGGACTAGCGGGGGGTTCACAGATACGCAGTATTTT.

The sample holds a few counts of this clonotype. This chain joins TRBV15 and TRBJ2-1; 9 nucleotides agree with TRBD1. V dropped 4 bases and J dropped 4; count of bases not matched to a gene: 11. There are 17 residues in the CDR3. Germline V gives CDR1 LNHNV, CDR2 YYDKDF (reference sequence). The CDR3 here is CATSNLQGAPRYNEQFF. The CDR3 DNA sequence: TGTGCCACCAGCAACCTACAGGGGGCGCCTCGGTACAATGAGCAGTTCTTC.

A word on this clonotype: As the CDR3 is not closed by the conserved phenylalanine or tryptophan, this likely results from a read error. It is unclear where the CDR3 begins or ends on the DNA, so no DNA is shown, and the CDR3 is as TCRdb lists it. J is TRBJ1-2 and V is TRBV7-9. The CDR3 is made up of 12 amino acids, end residues included. In germline, CDR1 is SEHNR, CDR2 FQNEAQ (reference sequence). The CDR3 loop is CASSLGAGVPRG.

This clonotype was observed many times. The chain uses TRBV4-2 and TRBJ2-1; 7 nucleotides agree with TRBD1. The CDR3 length is 15 residues. Germline V gives CDR1 LGHNA, CDR2 YNFKEQ. The trim removed 3 bases at V and 6 bases at J, leaving 8 bases unmatched. This CDR3 is CASSQDRIQGNEQFF. CDR3 nucleotide sequence: TGTGCCAGCAGCCAGGACAGGATCCAAGGCAATGAGCAGTTCTTC.

This clonotype has just a few counts. V usage is TRBV29-1 and J usage is TRBJ2-3, with 9 bases lining up with TRBD1. The V gene end was trimmed by 4 bases and the J gene end by 6 bases; junction bases not matched to a gene: 14. Germline loops: CDR1 SQVTM, CDR2 ANQGSEA. The CDR3 is 16 amino acids. The CDR3 loop is CSVGQAGTGYSDTQYF. The CDR3 DNA sequence: TGCAGCGTTGGACAGGCGGGGACAGGGTATTCGGATACGCAGTATTTT.